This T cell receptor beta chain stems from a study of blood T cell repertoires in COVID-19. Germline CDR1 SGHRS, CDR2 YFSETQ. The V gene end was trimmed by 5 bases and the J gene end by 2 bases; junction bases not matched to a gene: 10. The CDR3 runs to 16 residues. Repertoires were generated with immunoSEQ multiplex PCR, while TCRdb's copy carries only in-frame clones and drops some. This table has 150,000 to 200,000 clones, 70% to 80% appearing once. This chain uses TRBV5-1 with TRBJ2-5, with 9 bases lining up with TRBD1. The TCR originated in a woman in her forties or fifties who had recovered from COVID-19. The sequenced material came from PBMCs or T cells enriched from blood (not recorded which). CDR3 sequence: CASRRDRVPLQETQYF. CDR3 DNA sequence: TGCGCCAGCAGACGGGACAGGGTTCCACTGCAAGAGACCCAGTACTTC.